Presented here are 20 T cell receptor beta chains from one specimen sequenced in a study of cytomegalovirus exposure and HLA in healthy donors. Sequenced by immunoSEQ multiplex PCR; TCRdb stores in-frame clones only, minus some. The data contain about 44,000 clones, approximately 94% of them seen just once; the ten biggest clones take up over 2%. The source material was PBMCs. Source of these receptors: a woman in her late teens or twenties in good health and CMV-seronegative.

V and J are TRBV7-9 and TRBJ1-2; TRBD1 agrees at 7 bases. V lost 3 bases, J lost 6 bases, and 7 bases stayed unmatched. In germline, CDR1 is SEHNR, CDR2 FQNEAQ (reference sequence). CDR3 size: 14 residues. The CDR3 sequence is CASSFLGGADGYTF. The CDR3 DNA reads as TGTGCCAGCAGCTTTCTAGGGGGCGCGGATGGCTACACCTTC.

The rearrangement joins TRBV6-1 to TRBJ2-5; the D gene is possibly TRBD1 (6 bases). Trimming cost V 4 bases and J 4 bases, with 13 bases left between them. CDR1 and CDR2 (germline): MNHNS, SASEGT. This CDR3 is built from 14 residues. CDR3 bases: TGTGCCAGCAGTGGGGGCAGGGGCAGAGAGACCCAGTACTTC. This codes for CASSGGRGRETQYF.

The chain links TRBV7-9 to TRBJ2-3, with TRBD2 matching over 7 bases. Germline loops: CDR1 SEHNR, CDR2 FQNEAQ (reference sequence). V was pared by 4 bases and J by 3 bases, with 10 bases of the junction left unmatched. The CDR3 runs 16 residues. The CDR3 region is CASSSPVPGGTDTQYF. In DNA form, the CDR3 reads TGTGCCAGCAGCTCCCCCGTTCCGGGAGGAACAGATACGCAGTATTTT. Combining the CDR3 with reference TRBV7-9 and TRBJ2-3 gives the whole variable domain DTGVSQNPRHKITKRGQNVTFRCDPISEHNRLYWYRQTLGQGPEFLTYFQNEAQLEKSRLLSDRFSAERPKGSFSTLEIQRTEQGDSAMYLCASSSPVPGGTDTQYFGPGTRLTVL.

The chain is built from TRBV6-5 and TRBJ2-1; D is undetermined. Trimming stripped 2 bases from V and 6 bases from J, with 11 bases between. The CDR3 runs to 14 residues. CDR1 is MNHEY and CDR2 is SVGAGI in the germline V gene. The CDR3 is CASSYEEAGNEQFF. In nucleotides, the CDR3 is TGTGCCAGCAGTTACGAAGAGGCTGGCAATGAGCAGTTCTTC.

The chain links TRBV27 to TRBJ1-2; D not resolved. This CDR3 comprises 13 residues. Germline V gene sequence: CDR1 MNHEY, CDR2 SMNVEV (reference sequence). The germline V and J ends were trimmed by 4 bases and 6 bases, with 12 bases remaining between them. CDR3 region: CASSSRLTNGYTF. DNA for the CDR3: TGTGCCAGCAGTTCGAGGCTTACGAATGGCTACACCTTC.

This chain connects TRBV5-6 to TRBJ2-7; D is perhaps TRBD2 (6 bases). The CDR3 contains 13 residues. Trimming pared 0 bases from V and 6 bases from J, leaving 10 bases between. Per the germline V gene, CDR1 is SGHDT and CDR2 is YYEEEE. As DNA, the CDR3 is TGTGCCAGCAGCTTGGATTGGGGGGTCGAGCAGTACTTC. This sequence encodes CASSLDWGVEQYF.

The rearrangement links TRBV18 to TRBJ1-3, with TRBD1 matching 10 bases. Losses at the gene ends were 3 bases for V and 4 bases for J; bases not matched to a gene: 15. CDR3 length equals 19 residues. CDR1 is KGHSH and CDR2 is LQKENI in the germline V gene. This CDR3 reads CASSPPGQGPSGTGNTIYF. CDR3 coding DNA: TGTGCCAGCTCACCCCCGGGACAGGGGCCATCGGGTACAGGAAACACCATATATTTT. The variable domain in full, completed from reference TRBV18 and TRBJ1-3, reads NAGVMQNPRHLVRRRGQEARLRCSPMKGHSHVYWYRQLPEEGLKFMVYLQKENIIDESGMPKERFSAEFPKEGPSILRIQQVVRGDSAAYFCASSPPGQGPSGTGNTIYFGEGSWLTVV.

The gene calls are TRBV5-6 and TRBJ2-7; D may be TRBD2 (6 bases). The germline V gene encodes CDR1 SGHDT and CDR2 YYEEEE. Trimming removed 4 bases at V and 4 bases at J, with 18 bases between. This CDR3 has 15 amino acids. CDR3 bases: TGTGCCAGCAGCCCTCCCGGGAGATCGGATTACGAGCAGTACTTC. It yields the protein CASSPPGRSDYEQYF.

This sequence joins TRBV5-4 and TRBJ1-2; unclear D gene. The V end was cut by 4 bases, the J end by 8 bases, with 15 bases between. This CDR3 region has 13 residues. The V gene's germline CDR1 is SGHNT and CDR2 YYREEE (reference sequence). This CDR3 reads CASSTYGYNGYTF. CDR3 nucleotides: TGTGCCAGCAGCACGTACGGGTACAACGGCTACACCTTC.

The CDR3 sequence is CASSPPIDPRNTEAFF. The CDR3 coding sequence is TGTGCCAGTAGTCCCCCGATCGACCCTAGGAACACTGAAGCTTTCTTT. The chain carries TRBV19 and TRBJ1-1; no definite D call. In germline, CDR1 is LNHDA, CDR2 SQIVND (reference sequence). V was cut by 5 bases and J by 1 base, with 17 bases left in between. The CDR3 totals 16 residues.

The V and J genes are TRBV10-3 and TRBJ2-3; no clear D. Deletions cut 8 bases from V and 3 bases from J, with 9 bases between. CDR3 length: 12 residues. The germline V gene has CDR1 ENHRY and CDR2 SYGVKD. The CDR3 coding sequence is TGTGCCATCGGAGAGAAGACAGATACGCAGTATTTT. It specifies CAIGEKTDTQYF.

This chain links TRBV4-1 with TRBJ2-1; 8 nucleotides line up with TRBD2. The germline gives CDR1 MGHRA, CDR2 YSYEKL. The length of the CDR3 is 16 residues. V was pared by 4 bases and J by 7 bases, with 12 bases of the junction left unmatched. CDR3 sequence: CASSLTGLGLTNEQFF. As DNA, the CDR3 is TGCGCCAGCAGCCTAACGGGACTAGGACTTACAAATGAGCAGTTCTTC.

This sequence joins TRBV7-3 and TRBJ1-1; 7 bases match TRBD1. Per germline, CDR1 SGHTA and CDR2 FQGTGA. The CDR3 contains 14 residues. V shed 3 bases and J 0 bases; nucleotides not matched to a gene: 1. The CDR3 spells CASSFQGVNTEAFF. CDR3 DNA sequence: TGTGCCAGCAGCTTTCAGGGGGTGAACACTGAAGCTTTCTTT.

The V gene is TRBV27, the J gene TRBJ1-2; 7 bases are a match to TRBD1. Germline CDR1 and CDR2: MNHEY and SMNVEV (reference sequence). The CDR3 length is 15 residues. J gave up 5 bases and V 5 bases, and 11 bases lay outside the gene matches. The CDR3: CASSRDRVGFYGYTF. DNA of the CDR3: TGTGCCAGCAGTCGCGACAGGGTAGGGTTTTATGGCTACACCTTC.

This rearrangement joins TRBV28 to TRBJ2-4; TRBD2 matches 8 bases. The length of the CDR3 is 14 residues. Losses at the gene ends were 2 bases for V and 6 bases for J; bases not matched to a gene: 3. In germline, CDR1 is MDHEN, CDR2 SYDVKM. This CDR3 reads CASSLTGGGNIQYF. In DNA form, the CDR3 reads TGTGCCAGCAGTTTAACGGGAGGGGGAAACATTCAGTACTTC.

This chain joins TRBV9 and TRBJ2-3; D is undetermined. This CDR3 region has 15 residues. V lost 0 bases to trimming and J lost 2 bases, with 10 bases between them. Germline loops: CDR1 SGDLS, CDR2 YYNGEE. The CDR3 is CASSVDTRITDTQYF. CDR3 coding DNA: TGTGCCAGCAGCGTAGACACAAGAATCACAGATACGCAGTATTTT. The whole variable domain, remainder taken from reference TRBV9 and TRBJ2-3, is DSGVTQTPKHLITATGQRVTLRCSPRSGDLSVYWYQQSLDQGLQFLIQYYNGEERAKGNILERFSAQQFPDLHSELNLSSLELGDSALYFCASSVDTRITDTQYFGPGTRLTVL.

The chain carries TRBV6-6 and TRBJ2-7; D remains ambiguous. The germline V and J ends were trimmed by 0 bases and 3 bases, with 3 bases remaining between them. This CDR3 contains 12 residues. Germline-derived CDR1 and CDR2 are MNHNY and SVGAGI (reference sequence). The CDR3 is CASSYSSYEQYF. The CDR3, as DNA: TGTGCCAGCAGTTACTCCAGCTACGAGCAGTACTTC.

This chain connects TRBV10-3 to TRBJ2-7; 9 nucleotides match TRBD1. Germline V gene lookup returns CDR1 ENHRY and CDR2 SYGVKD. The trim removed 2 bases at V and 6 bases at J, leaving 14 bases unmatched. This CDR3 has 17 amino acids. The CDR3 loop is CAISELLGTGPGGEQYF. CDR3 DNA sequence: TGTGCCATCAGTGAGCTATTAGGGACAGGGCCAGGGGGCGAGCAGTACTTC.

V gene TRBV28 combines with J gene TRBJ1-1; D unclear. The V end lost 4 bases, the J end lost 5 bases, and 8 bases lay between the germline ends. The CDR3 has 12 residues. Per the germline V gene, CDR1 is MDHEN and CDR2 is SYDVKM. The CDR3 DNA reads TGTGCCAGCAGTTACCGGGGAACTGAAGCTTTCTTT. It is translated as CASSYRGTEAFF.

This chain links TRBV30 with TRBJ1-1; D gene unclear. Trimming cost V 1 base and J 3 bases, with 9 bases left between them. Germline-derived CDR1 and CDR2 are GTSNPN and SVGIG (reference sequence). The CDR3 is made up of 13 amino acids. Here the CDR3 DNA reads TGTGCCTGGAGTGAAGTCACACACACTGAAGCTTTCTTT. This codes for CAWSEVTHTEAFF. Combining the CDR3 with reference TRBV30 and TRBJ1-1 gives the whole variable domain SQTIHQWPATLVQPVGSPLSLECTVEGTSNPNLYWYRQAAGRGLQLLFYSVGIGQISSEVPQNLSASRPQDRQFILSSKKLLLSDSGFYLCAWSEVTHTEAFFGQGTRLTVV.